Below, 21 T cell receptor beta chains from the same sample are listed, as sequenced in a study of cytomegalovirus exposure and HLA in healthy donors. Primers: 60 Vbeta forward and 13 Jbeta reverse. Sequencing was performed with immunoSEQ multiplex PCR; in TCRdb, only in-frame clones are kept and a portion is missing. This listing includes tens of thousands of clones. Sequencing used PBMCs. The origin of the receptors is a man aged 50 to 60 in good health and CMV-seronegative.

The chain combines TRBV7-9 with TRBJ2-7; TRBD1 matches at 7 bases. V lost 5 bases to trimming and J lost 0 bases; unmatched junction nucleotides: 7. The CDR3 is 15 amino acids. Germline values: CDR1 SEHNR, CDR2 FQNEAQ (reference sequence). The CDR3 DNA is TGTGCCAGCAGCGGCAACAGGGGTAGCTCCTACGAGCAGTACTTC. Translation: CASSGNRGSSYEQYF.

The chain employs TRBV2 and TRBJ1-4; D is unclear. V lost 2 bases and J lost 6, with 4 bases in between. The CDR3 runs 12 residues. The germline CDR1 and CDR2 sequences are SNHLY and FYNNEI. The CDR3 DNA sequence: TGTGCCAGCAGTGAAACAGATGAAAAACTGTTTTTT. Translating it yields CASSETDEKLFF.

V usage is TRBV27 and J usage is TRBJ1-2; D is perhaps TRBD1 (5 bases). Trimming removed 6 bases at V and 4 bases at J, with 12 bases between. CDR3 length equals 13 residues. In germline, CDR1 is MNHEY, CDR2 SMNVEV (reference sequence). The CDR3: CASSNQGFYGYTF. Here the CDR3 DNA reads TGTGCCAGCAGCAACCAGGGATTCTATGGCTACACCTTC.

V is TRBV6-6 and J is TRBJ1-1; D uncertain. The CDR3 has 11 residues. V gave up 5 bases and J gave up 7 bases, with 8 bases separating them. Germline CDR1 reads MNHNY; CDR2 reads SVGAGI (reference sequence). The CDR3 DNA reads TGTGCCAGCAGTCAGCGTAATGAAGCTTTCTTT. This encodes CASSQRNEAFF.

The chain combines TRBV15 with TRBJ1-4, with 10 bases that match TRBD1. The CDR3 covers 18 residues. Germline CDR1 and CDR2: LNHNV and YYDKDF (reference sequence). J lost 0 bases, V lost 1 base, and 5 bases had no gene match. The CDR3 protein is CATSRVRTGGSTNEKLFF. The CDR3 coding sequence is TGTGCCACCAGCAGAGTTCGGACAGGGGGATCAACTAATGAAAAACTGTTTTTT.

The rearrangement links TRBV11-2 to TRBJ1-2; possibly TRBD1 for D (6 bases). This CDR3 region has 14 residues. CDR1 and CDR2 (germline): SGHAT, FQNNGV. The V and J ends lost 0 bases and 4 bases respectively, with 9 bases between them. Here the CDR3 reads CASSLDTGIYGYTF. The CDR3, as DNA: TGTGCCAGCAGCTTAGATACAGGGATCTATGGCTACACCTTC. Full variable domain (missing parts from reference TRBV11-2 and TRBJ1-2): EAGVAQSPRYKIIEKRQSVAFWCNPISGHATLYWYQQILGQGPKLLIQFQNNGVVDDSQLPKDRFSAERLKGVDSTLKIQPAKLEDSAVYLCASSLDTGIYGYTFGSGTRLTVV.

The chain uses TRBV7-2 and TRBJ2-7, with TRBD2 matching over 14 bases. Germline assignment: CDR1 SGHTA and CDR2 FQGNSA. Trimming at V came to 5 bases and at J to 4 bases, leaving 16 bases not matched to a gene. This CDR3 has 19 residues. The CDR3 nucleotides read TGTGCCAGCAGCGAACCCACCGGGACTAGCGGGGGCGCCCGTTACGAGCAGTACTTC. This gives the protein CASSEPTGTSGGARYEQYF.

The rearrangement joins TRBV28 to TRBJ2-7, with a possible D match to TRBD2 (6 bases). This CDR3 region has 14 residues. The germline CDR1 and CDR2 sequences are MDHEN and SYDVKM. V lost 6 bases and J 2 bases, leaving 14 bases between the germline ends. The DNA for the CDR3 is TGTGCCAGCAGACCGGGACTCAGGACCTACGAGCAGTACTTC. It translates to CASRPGLRTYEQYF.

This sequence joins TRBV2 and TRBJ2-2; 14 bases are shared with TRBD2. The V gene's germline CDR1 is SNHLY and CDR2 FYNNEI. The CDR3 is 18 amino acids. With 0 bases clipped from V and 3 bases from J, the junction kept 3 bases outside the gene matches. The CDR3 reads CASSEAGLAGGYTGELFF. The CDR3 nucleotides are TGTGCCAGCAGTGAAGCAGGACTAGCGGGGGGATACACCGGGGAGCTGTTTTTT.

The chain is built from TRBV11-2 and TRBJ1-5, with D tentatively TRBD1 (5 bases). Germline-derived CDR1 and CDR2 are SGHAT and FQNNGV. The V end lost 0 bases, the J end lost 7 bases, and 10 bases lay between the germline ends. This CDR3 has 14 amino acids. CDR3 loop: CASSLDQGGQPQHF. CDR3 coding DNA: TGTGCCAGCAGCTTAGACCAGGGCGGCCAGCCCCAGCATTTT.

V usage is TRBV28 and J usage is TRBJ2-7; D is undetermined. Germline V CDR1 and CDR2: MDHEN, SYDVKM. The CDR3 length is 13 residues. Trimming shortened V by 6 bases and J by 3 bases, and 12 bases separated the two germline ends. As DNA, the CDR3 is TGTGCCAGCAGCTCTACTCCCTACTACGAGCAGTACTTC. It specifies CASSSTPYYEQYF.

J is TRBJ1-1 and V is TRBV30; possible D gene TRBD1, 5 bases. Trimming took 2 bases from V and 0 from J, leaving 16 bases between them. Per germline, CDR1 GTSNPN and CDR2 SVGIG (reference sequence). This CDR3 has 16 residues. CDR3 coding DNA: TGTGCCTGGAGTTTGGCGGGACGGCGAATGAACACTGAAGCTTTCTTT. Its protein is CAWSLAGRRMNTEAFF.

The chain's CDR3 is CASSVRGEQPQHF. Here the CDR3 DNA reads TGTGCCAGCAGTGTACGGGGGGAACAGCCCCAGCATTTT. This chain connects TRBV2 to TRBJ1-5; weak D call: TRBD1 (5 bases). The germline gives CDR1 SNHLY, CDR2 FYNNEI. The V end lost 4 bases, the J end lost 7 bases, and 11 bases lay between the germline ends. The CDR3 totals 13 residues.

The gene calls are TRBV29-1 and TRBJ2-7; the match to TRBD1 covers 8 bases. The V segment lost 6 bases and the J segment 5 bases; nucleotides outside the gene matches: 12. CDR3 length equals 14 residues. Germline V gene sequence: CDR1 SQVTM, CDR2 ANQGSEA. CDR3 in DNA: TGCAGCGTGGAATCCGGGACAGGATTTCACGAGCAGTACTTC. Residues: CSVESGTGFHEQYF.

The V gene is TRBV19, the J gene TRBJ1-3, with D perhaps matching TRBD1 (5 bases). V lost 7 bases and J 4 bases, leaving 23 bases between the germline ends. This CDR3 comprises 17 residues. From germline, CDR1 is LNHDA and CDR2 SQIVND (reference sequence). CDR3: CASTLGGIVFSGNTIYF. The CDR3 DNA follows: TGTGCCAGTACCCTCGGGGGGATCGTATTCTCGGGAAACACCATATATTTT.

The chain uses TRBV4-3 and TRBJ2-7; 10 bases map to TRBD1. V lost 0 bases, J lost 4 bases, and 15 bases stayed unmatched. There are 19 residues in the CDR3. CDR1 is LGHNA and CDR2 is YSLEER in the germline V gene. This CDR3 reads CASSQENSRRGQGVYEQYF. The CDR3 nucleotides read TGCGCCAGCAGCCAAGAAAATTCACGGCGCGGACAGGGGGTTTACGAGCAGTACTTC.

The rearrangement uses TRBV6-5 and TRBJ2-1; 8 nucleotides agree with TRBD2. The CDR3 covers 14 residues. The germline V gene encodes CDR1 MNHEY and CDR2 SVGAGI. V shed 3 bases, J shed 5 bases, and the junction held 3 bases outside the gene matches. The CDR3 DNA reads TGTGCCAGCAGTTATGGCGGGGGGAACAATGAGCAGTTCTTC. Protein sequence: CASSYGGGNNEQFF.

The chain combines TRBV10-3 with TRBJ2-1, with TRBD2 matching over 11 bases. The J segment lost 7 bases and the V segment lost 6 bases, leaving 5 bases of the junction unmatched. Per the germline V gene, CDR1 is ENHRY and CDR2 is SYGVKD. The CDR3 totals 14 residues. The CDR3 region is CAIRTSGDLNEQFF. CDR3 bases: TGTGCCATCAGGACTAGCGGGGACCTTAATGAGCAGTTCTTC.

The rearrangement joins TRBV6-5 to TRBJ1-2, with TRBD1 as a possible D gene (5 bases). CDR3 length equals 13 residues. V was shortened by 6 bases and J by 4 bases, with 12 bases between the two germline ends. Germline V gives CDR1 MNHEY, CDR2 SVGAGI. The CDR3 sequence: CASRLPDTYGYTF. The CDR3 DNA reads TGTGCCAGCAGATTACCGGACACCTATGGCTACACCTTC.

The J gene is TRBJ1-5, the V gene TRBV6-5; the match to TRBD1 covers 10 bases. The CDR3 contains 14 residues. The J segment lost 6 bases and the V segment lost 5 bases, leaving 4 bases of the junction unmatched. CDR1 is MNHEY, CDR2 SVGAGI, per germline. CDR3 bases: TGTGCCAGCAGTCCCGGGACAGGGGTTCAGCCCCAGCATTTT. Encoded protein: CASSPGTGVQPQHF.

The V call is TRBV28, the J call TRBJ2-2; 7 bases are a match to TRBD1. The germline V gene has CDR1 MDHEN and CDR2 SYDVKM. The junction had 11 bases not matched to a gene; V was cut back by 8 bases and J by 8 bases. The CDR3 length is 14 residues. The CDR3 DNA is TGTGCCAGCGTTATGGGACAGCCCGAAGGGGAGCTGTTTTTT. It translates to CASVMGQPEGELFF. Drawing the rest from reference TRBV28 and TRBJ2-2, the complete variable domain is DVKVTQSSRYLVKRTGEKVFLECVQDMDHENMFWYRQDPGLGLRLIYFSYDVKMKEKGDIPEGYSVSREKKERFSLILESASTNQTSMYLCASVMGQPEGELFFGEGSRLTVL.